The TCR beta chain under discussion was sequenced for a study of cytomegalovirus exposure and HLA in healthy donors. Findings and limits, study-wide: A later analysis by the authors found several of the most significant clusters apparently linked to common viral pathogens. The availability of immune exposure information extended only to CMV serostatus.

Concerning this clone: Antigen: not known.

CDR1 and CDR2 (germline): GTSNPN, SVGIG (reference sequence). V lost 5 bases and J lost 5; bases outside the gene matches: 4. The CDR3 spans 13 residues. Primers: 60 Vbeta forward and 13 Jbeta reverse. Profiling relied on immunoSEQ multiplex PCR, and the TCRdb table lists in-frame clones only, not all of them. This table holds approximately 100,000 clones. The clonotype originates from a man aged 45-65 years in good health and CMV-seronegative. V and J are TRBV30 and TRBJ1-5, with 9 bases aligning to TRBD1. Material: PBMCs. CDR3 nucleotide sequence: TGTGCCTGGGCCGACAGGGGGGATCAGCCCCAGCATTTT. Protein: CAWADRGDQPQHF. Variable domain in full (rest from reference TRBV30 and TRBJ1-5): SQTIHQWPATLVQPVGSPLSLECTVEGTSNPNLYWYRQAAGRGLQLLFYSVGIGQISSEVPQNLSASRPQDRQFILSSKKLLLSDSGFYLCAWADRGDQPQHFGDGTRLSIL.